This entry describes one T cell receptor (beta chain). Its antigen is not known. These data belong to a study of cytomegalovirus exposure and HLA in healthy donors. Study overall: The Caucasian-associated ancestry cluster contained 65% to 85% of the approximately 420 genotyped donors. Broader study findings: Using a false discovery rate of 0.05, a later analysis showed that 16,951 TCR beta sequences were associated with HLA alleles. TCR beta chains associated with HLA were, in a later analysis, more clonally expanded than equally common others. A later analysis reportedly identified an Asian-associated ancestry cluster as carrying fewer N-insertions than the roughly 670-donor mean.

The germline V gene encodes CDR1 SGDLS and CDR2 YYNGEE. V gave up 4 bases and J gave up 4 bases, with 9 bases separating them. The CDR3 totals 14 residues. Primers included in the PCR were 60 Vbeta and 13 Jbeta primers. Measured with immunoSEQ multiplex PCR; TCRdb has only the in-frame clones, and not every one. The sample yields around 130,000 clones, roughly 84% seen once. The sequenced sample was PBMCs. The TCR comes from a boy between 10 and 17 years old in good health and CMV-seronegative. The chain uses TRBV9 and TRBJ2-6; D call uncertain. The CDR3 here is CASSPPLGANVLTF. Written as DNA, the CDR3 is TGTGCCAGCAGCCCCCCATTGGGGGCCAACGTCCTGACTTTC.